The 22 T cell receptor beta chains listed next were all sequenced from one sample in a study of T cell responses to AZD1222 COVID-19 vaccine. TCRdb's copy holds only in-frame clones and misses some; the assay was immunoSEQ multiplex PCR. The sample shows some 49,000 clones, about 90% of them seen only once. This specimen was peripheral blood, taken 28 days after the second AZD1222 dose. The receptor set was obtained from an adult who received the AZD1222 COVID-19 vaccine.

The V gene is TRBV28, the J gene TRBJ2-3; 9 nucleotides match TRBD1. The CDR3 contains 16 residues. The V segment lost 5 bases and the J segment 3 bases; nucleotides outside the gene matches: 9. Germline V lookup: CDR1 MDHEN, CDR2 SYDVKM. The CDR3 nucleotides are TGTGCCAGCAGTAAACCTGACAGGGGGTGGACAGATACGCAGTATTTT. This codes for CASSKPDRGWTDTQYF.

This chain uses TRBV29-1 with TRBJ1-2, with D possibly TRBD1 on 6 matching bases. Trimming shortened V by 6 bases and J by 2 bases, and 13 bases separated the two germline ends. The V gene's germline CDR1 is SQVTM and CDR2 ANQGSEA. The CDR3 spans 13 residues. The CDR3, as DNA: TGCAGCGTCGCTCGGACAGCGAACTATGGCTACACCTTC. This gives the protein CSVARTANYGYTF.

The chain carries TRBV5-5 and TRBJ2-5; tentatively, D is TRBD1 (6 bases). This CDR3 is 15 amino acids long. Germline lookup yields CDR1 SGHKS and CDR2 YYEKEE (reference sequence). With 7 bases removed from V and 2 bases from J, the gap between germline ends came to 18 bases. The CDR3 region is CASAWVGGEQETQYF. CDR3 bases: TGTGCCAGCGCGTGGGTAGGGGGTGAACAAGAGACCCAGTACTTC.

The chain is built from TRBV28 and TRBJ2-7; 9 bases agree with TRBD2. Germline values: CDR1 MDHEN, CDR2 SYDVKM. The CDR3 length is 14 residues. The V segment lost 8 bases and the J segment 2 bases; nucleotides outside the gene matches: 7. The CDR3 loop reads CASAVLAGPYEQYF. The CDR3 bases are TGTGCCAGCGCTGTGCTAGCGGGACCCTACGAGCAGTACTTC.

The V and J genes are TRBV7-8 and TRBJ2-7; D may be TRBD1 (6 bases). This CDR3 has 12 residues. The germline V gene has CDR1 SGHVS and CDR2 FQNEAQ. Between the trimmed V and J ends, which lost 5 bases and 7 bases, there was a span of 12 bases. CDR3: CASSLGHTEQYF. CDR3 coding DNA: TGTGCCAGCAGCCTGGGACATACAGAGCAGTACTTC.

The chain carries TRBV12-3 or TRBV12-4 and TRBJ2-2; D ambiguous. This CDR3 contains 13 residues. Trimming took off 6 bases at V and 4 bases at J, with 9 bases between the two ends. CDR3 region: CASRYLSTGELFF. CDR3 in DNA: TGTGCCAGCAGGTACTTGAGCACCGGGGAGCTGTTTTTT.

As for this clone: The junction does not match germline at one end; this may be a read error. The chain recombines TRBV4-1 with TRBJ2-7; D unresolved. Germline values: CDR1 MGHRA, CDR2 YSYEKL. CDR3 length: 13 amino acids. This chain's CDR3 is CASSQDRAYEQYF. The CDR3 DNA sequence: TGCGCCAGCAGCCAAGATCGAGCCTATGAGCAGTACTTC.

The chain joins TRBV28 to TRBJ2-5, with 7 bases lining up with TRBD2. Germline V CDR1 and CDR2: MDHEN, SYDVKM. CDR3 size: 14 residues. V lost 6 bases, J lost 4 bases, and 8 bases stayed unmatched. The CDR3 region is CASRDQGGGETQYF. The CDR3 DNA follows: TGTGCCAGCAGGGATCAGGGCGGGGGAGAGACCCAGTACTTC.

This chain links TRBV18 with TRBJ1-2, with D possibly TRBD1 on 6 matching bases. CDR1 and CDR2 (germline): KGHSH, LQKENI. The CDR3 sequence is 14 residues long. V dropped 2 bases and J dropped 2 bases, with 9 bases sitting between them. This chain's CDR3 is CASSPGTGNYGYTF. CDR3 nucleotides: TGTGCCAGCTCACCAGGAACAGGGAACTATGGCTACACCTTC. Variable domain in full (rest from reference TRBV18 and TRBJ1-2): NAGVMQNPRHLVRRRGQEARLRCSPMKGHSHVYWYRQLPEEGLKFMVYLQKENIIDESGMPKERFSAEFPKEGPSILRIQQVVRGDSAAYFCASSPGTGNYGYTFGSGTRLTVV.

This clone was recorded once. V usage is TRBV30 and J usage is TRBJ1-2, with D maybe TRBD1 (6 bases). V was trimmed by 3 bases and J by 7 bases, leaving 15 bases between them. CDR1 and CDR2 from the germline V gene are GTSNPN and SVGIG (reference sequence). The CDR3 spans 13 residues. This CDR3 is CAWSLGGGGGYTF. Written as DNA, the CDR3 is TGTGCCTGGAGCCTTGGGGGGGGCGGTGGCTACACCTTC.

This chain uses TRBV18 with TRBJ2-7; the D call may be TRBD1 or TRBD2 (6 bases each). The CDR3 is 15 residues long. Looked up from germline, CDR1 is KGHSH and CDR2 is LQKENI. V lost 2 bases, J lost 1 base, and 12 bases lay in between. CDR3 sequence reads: CASSPDGGGSYEQYF. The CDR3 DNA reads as TGTGCCAGCTCACCAGATGGAGGGGGTTCCTACGAGCAGTACTTC.

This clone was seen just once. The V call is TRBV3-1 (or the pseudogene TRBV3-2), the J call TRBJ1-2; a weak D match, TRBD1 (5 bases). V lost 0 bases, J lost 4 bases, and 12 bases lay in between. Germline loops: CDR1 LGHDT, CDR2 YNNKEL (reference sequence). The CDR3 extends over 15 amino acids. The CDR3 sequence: CASSQEAGSVYGYTF. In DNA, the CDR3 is TGTGCCAGCAGCCAAGAGGCAGGGTCTGTCTATGGCTACACCTTC.

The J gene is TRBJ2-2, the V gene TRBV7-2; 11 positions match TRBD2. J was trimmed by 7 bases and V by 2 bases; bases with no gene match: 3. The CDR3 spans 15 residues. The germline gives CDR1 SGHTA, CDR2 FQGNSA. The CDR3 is CASSLLAGGHGELFF. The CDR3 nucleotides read TGTGCCAGCAGCTTACTAGCGGGAGGCCACGGGGAGCTGTTTTTT.

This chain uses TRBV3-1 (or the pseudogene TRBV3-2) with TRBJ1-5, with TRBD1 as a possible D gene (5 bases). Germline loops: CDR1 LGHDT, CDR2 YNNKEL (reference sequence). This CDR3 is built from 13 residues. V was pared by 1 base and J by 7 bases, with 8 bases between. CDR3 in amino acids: CASSQVGDQPQHF. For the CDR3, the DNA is TGTGCCAGCAGCCAAGTAGGGGACCAGCCCCAGCATTTT.

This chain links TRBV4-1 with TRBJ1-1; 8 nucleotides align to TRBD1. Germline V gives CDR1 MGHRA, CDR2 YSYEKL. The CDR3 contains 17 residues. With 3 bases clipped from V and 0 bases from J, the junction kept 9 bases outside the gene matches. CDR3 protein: CASSHPGQGRVNTEAFF. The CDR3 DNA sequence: TGCGCCAGCAGCCATCCTGGACAGGGAAGGGTGAACACTGAAGCTTTCTTT.

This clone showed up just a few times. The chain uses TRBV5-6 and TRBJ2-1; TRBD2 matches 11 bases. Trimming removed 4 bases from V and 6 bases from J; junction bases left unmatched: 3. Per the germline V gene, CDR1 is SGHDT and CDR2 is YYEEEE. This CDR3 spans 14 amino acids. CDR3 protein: CASSQLAGVNEQFF. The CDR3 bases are TGTGCCAGCAGCCAACTAGCGGGGGTCAATGAGCAGTTCTTC.

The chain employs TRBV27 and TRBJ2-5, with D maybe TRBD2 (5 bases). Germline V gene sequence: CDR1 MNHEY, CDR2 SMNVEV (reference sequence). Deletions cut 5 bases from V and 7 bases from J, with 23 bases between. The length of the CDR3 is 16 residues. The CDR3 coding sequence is TGTGCCAGCAGTCAGATTCGGACTCCAAGCTACGGGACCCAGTACTTC. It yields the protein CASSQIRTPSYGTQYF.

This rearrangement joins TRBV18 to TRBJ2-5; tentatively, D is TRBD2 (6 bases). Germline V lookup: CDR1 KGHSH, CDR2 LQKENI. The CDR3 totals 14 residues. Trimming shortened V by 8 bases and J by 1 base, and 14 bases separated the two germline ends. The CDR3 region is CASQRRTTQETQYF. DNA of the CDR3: TGTGCCAGCCAGCGGAGGACTACCCAAGAGACCCAGTACTTC.

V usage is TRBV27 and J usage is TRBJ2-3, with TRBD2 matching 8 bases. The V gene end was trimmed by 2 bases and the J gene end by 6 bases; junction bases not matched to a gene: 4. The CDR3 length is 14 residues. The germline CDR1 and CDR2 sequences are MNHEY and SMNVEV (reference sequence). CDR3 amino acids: CASSLAGGGDTQYF. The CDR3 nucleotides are TGTGCCAGCAGTTTAGCGGGAGGAGGGGATACGCAGTATTTT.

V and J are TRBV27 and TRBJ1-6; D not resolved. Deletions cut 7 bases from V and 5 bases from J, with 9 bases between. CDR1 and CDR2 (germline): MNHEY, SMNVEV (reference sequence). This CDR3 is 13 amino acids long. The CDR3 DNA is TGTGCCAGCACCTCTGGTAATAATTCACCCCTCCACTTT. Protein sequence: CASTSGNNSPLHF.

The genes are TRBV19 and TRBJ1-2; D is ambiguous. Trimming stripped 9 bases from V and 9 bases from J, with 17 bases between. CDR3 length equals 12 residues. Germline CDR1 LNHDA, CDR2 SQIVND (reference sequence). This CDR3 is CASRPVFGSYTF. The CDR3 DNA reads TGTGCCAGCAGGCCGGTCTTCGGGAGCTACACCTTC.

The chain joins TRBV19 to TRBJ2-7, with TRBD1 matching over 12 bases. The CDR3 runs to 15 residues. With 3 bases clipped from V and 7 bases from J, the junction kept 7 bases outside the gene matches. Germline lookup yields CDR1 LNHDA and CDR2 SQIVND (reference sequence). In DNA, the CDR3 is TGTGCCAGTAGTATTCTGGGACAGGGGGCGTTTGAGCAGTACTTC. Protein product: CASSILGQGAFEQYF.